The following is a T cell receptor (beta chain) sequence with its context. Its target is unknown. This CDR3 is also generated by other DNA sequences in the sample. Treatment of the sample: over 15 received Ad26.COV2.S at low or high dose, single or two shots; roughly five received placebo; per-sample allocation not given. The study sampled participants on day 63 after the first vaccine or placebo injection. This CDR3 is built from 13 residues. V lost 4 bases and J lost 5, with 12 bases in between. From germline, CDR1 is SGDLS and CDR2 YYNGEE. Measured with immunoSEQ multiplex PCR; TCRdb has only the in-frame clones, and not every one. The top ten hold roughly 3% of the sample, which has 250,000 or so clones, around nine tenths seen once. The data originate from a study of Ad26.COV2.S vaccination and SARS-CoV-2 variants. The overall study: Sample donor was a member of the COV1001 Ad26.COV2.S trial arm. Donor got 5x10^10 or 1x10^11 viral particles of Ad26.COV2.S. Study results and limitations: Ad26.COV2.S recipients had broader spike-specific TCRs (P = 0.0014). Using TCR breadth and depth analyses may have led to underestimated total T cell responses.

Sequencing used peripheral blood, obtained in a trial of Ad26.COV2.S vaccine versus placebo. This TCR derives from a person aged 18-65 years who received the Ad26.COV2.S COVID-19 vaccine or a placebo. V usage is TRBV9 and J usage is TRBJ2-5; D assignment may be TRBD1 or TRBD2 (7 bases each). In nucleotides, the CDR3 is TGTGCCAGCAGCTCCAGGGGGGGGGAGACCCAGTACTTC. Encoded protein: CASSSRGGETQYF.